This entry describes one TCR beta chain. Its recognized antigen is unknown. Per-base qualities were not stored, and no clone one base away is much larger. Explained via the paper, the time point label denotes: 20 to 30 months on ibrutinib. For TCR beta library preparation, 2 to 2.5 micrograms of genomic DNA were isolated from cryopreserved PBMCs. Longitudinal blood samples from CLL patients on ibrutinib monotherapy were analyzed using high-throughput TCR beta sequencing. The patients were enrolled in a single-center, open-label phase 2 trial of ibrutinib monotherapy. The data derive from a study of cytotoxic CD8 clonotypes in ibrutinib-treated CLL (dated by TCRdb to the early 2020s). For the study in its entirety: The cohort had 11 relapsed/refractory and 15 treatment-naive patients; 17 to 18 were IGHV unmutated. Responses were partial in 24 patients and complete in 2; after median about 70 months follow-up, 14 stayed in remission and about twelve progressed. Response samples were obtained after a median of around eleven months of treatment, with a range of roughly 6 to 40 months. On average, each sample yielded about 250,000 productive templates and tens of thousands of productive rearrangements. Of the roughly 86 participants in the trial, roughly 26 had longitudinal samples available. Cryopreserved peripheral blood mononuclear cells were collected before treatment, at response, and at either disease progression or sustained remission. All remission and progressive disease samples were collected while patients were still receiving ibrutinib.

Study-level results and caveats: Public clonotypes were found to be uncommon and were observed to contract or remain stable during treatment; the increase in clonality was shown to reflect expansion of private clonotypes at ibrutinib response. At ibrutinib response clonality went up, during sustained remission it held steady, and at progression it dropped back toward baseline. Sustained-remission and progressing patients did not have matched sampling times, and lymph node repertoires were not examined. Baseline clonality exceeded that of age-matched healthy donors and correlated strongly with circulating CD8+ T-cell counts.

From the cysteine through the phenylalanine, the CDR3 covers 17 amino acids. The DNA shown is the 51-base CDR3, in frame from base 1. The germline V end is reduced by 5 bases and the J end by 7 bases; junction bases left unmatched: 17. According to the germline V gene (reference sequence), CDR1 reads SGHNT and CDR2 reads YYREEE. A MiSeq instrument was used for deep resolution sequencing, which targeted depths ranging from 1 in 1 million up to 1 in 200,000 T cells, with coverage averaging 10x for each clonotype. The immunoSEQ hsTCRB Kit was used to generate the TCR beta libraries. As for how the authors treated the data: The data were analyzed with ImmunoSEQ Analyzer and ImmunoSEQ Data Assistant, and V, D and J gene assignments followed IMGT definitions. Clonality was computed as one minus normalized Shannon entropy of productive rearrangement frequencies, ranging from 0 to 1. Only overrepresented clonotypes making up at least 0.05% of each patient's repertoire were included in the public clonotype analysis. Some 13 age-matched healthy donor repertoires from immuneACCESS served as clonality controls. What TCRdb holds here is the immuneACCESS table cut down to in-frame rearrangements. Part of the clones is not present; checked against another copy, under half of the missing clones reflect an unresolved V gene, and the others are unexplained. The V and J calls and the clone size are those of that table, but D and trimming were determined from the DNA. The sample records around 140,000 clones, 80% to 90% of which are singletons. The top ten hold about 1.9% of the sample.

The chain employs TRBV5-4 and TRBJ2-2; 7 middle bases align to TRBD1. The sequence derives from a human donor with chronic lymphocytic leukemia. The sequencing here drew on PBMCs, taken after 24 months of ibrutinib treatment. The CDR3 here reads CASRGQGGPFSVGELFF. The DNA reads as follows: TGTGCCAGCAGAGGACAAGGGGGCCCCTTCTCGGTCGGGGAGCTGTTTTTT.